The next 15 T cell receptor beta chains were all read from a single sample in a study of OX40 agonist ivuxolimab in advanced cancers. The library was prepared using the immunoSEQ multiplex PCR assay. TCRdb carries this immuneACCESS record with in-frame sequences only. Its versions omit some clonotypes, under half of them owing to an unresolved V gene in the studies checked, with the rest unexplained. The sample table contains tens of thousands of clones; only one count was recorded for about 80% of them. The ten most abundant clones make up over 6% of the sample. Source: CD4+ or CD8+ T cells sorted from blood, taken in a trial of the OX40 agonist ivuxolimab. The receptor set was obtained from an adult with an advanced solid tumor such as melanoma, head and neck, liver or kidney cancer.

CDR3 bases: TGTGCCAGCAGCTTTCCGGAGGGCGAGCAGTACTTC. This sequence encodes CASSFPEGEQYF. This chain uses TRBV11-3 with TRBJ2-7; D may be TRBD2 (6 bases). Deletions cut 3 bases from V and 6 bases from J, with 9 bases between. Germline V CDR1 and CDR2: SGHNT, YENEEA. The CDR3 is 12 residues long. The full variable domain, with the rest looked up from reference TRBV11-3 and TRBJ2-7, is EAGVVQSPRYKIIEKKQPVAFWCNPISGHNTLYWYLQNLGQGPELLIRYENEEAVDDSQLPKDRFSAERLKGVDSTLKIQPAELGDSAVYLCASSFPEGEQYFGPGTRLTVT.

The chain couples TRBV5-1 to TRBJ2-7, with D perhaps being TRBD1 or TRBD2 (5 bases each). V was pared by 7 bases and J by 4 bases, with 18 bases between. The CDR3 contains 14 residues. CDR1 SGHRS and CDR2 YFSETQ come from the germline V gene. Here the CDR3 DNA reads TGCGCCAGCTCGGACGCTGGGGGTGTGTACGAGCAGTACTTC. This translates into CASSDAGGVYEQYF.

The chain uses TRBV28 and TRBJ2-1; D uncertain. CDR3 size: 14 residues. Germline CDR1 and CDR2: MDHEN and SYDVKM. V gave up 7 bases and J gave up 0 bases, with 10 bases separating them. The CDR3 is CASNVMYSYNEQFF. The CDR3 region has the DNA TGTGCCAGCAATGTAATGTACTCCTACAATGAGCAGTTCTTC. The variable domain in full, with the rest retrieved from reference TRBV28 and TRBJ2-1, is DVKVTQSSRYLVKRTGEKVFLECVQDMDHENMFWYRQDPGLGLRLIYFSYDVKMKEKGDIPEGYSVSREKKERFSLILESASTNQTSMYLCASNVMYSYNEQFFGPGTRLTVL.

CDR3 nucleotide sequence: TGTGCCAGTAGTATGGGCCAGCTAAATGAAAAACTGTTTTTT. It yields the protein CASSMGQLNEKLFF. The rearrangement uses TRBV19 and TRBJ1-4; D remains unclear. There are 14 residues in the CDR3. Germline CDR1 and CDR2: LNHDA and SQIVND (reference sequence). Trimming stripped 3 bases from V and 5 bases from J, with 10 bases between. The whole variable domain, remainder taken from reference TRBV19 and TRBJ1-4, is DGGITQSPKYLFRKEGQNVTLSCEQNLNHDAMYWYRQDPGQGLRLIYYSQIVNDFQKGDIAEGYSVSREKKESFPLTVTSAQKNPTAFYLCASSMGQLNEKLFFGSGTQLSVL.

V usage is TRBV7-6 and J usage is TRBJ2-3; TRBD1 aligns across 7 bases. This CDR3 region has 17 residues. Germline-derived CDR1 and CDR2 are SGHVS and FNYEAQ. J was trimmed by 4 bases and V by 1 base; bases with no gene match: 11. In DNA form, the CDR3 reads TGTGCCAGCAGCTTAGGAGGTTGGGGACAGAGGGCAGATACGCAGTATTTT. Translation gives CASSLGGWGQRADTQYF.

This chain connects TRBV7-9 to TRBJ2-1; TRBD2 matches at 13 bases. The CDR3 consists of 15 residues. Germline values: CDR1 SEHNR, CDR2 FQNEAQ (reference sequence). Trimming at V came to 3 bases and at J to 6 bases, leaving 2 bases not matched to a gene. The CDR3 reads CASSLGLAGINEQFF. The CDR3 DNA follows: TGTGCCAGCAGCTTGGGACTAGCGGGAATCAATGAGCAGTTCTTC. Complete variable domain (other parts from reference TRBV7-9 and TRBJ2-1): DTGVSQNPRHKITKRGQNVTFRCDPISEHNRLYWYRQTLGQGPEFLTYFQNEAQLEKSRLLSDRFSAERPKGSFSTLEIQRTEQGDSAMYLCASSLGLAGINEQFFGPGTRLTVL.

The J gene is TRBJ1-1, the V gene TRBV18; tentative D call: TRBD1 (6 bases). The CDR3 spans 14 residues. Looked up from germline, CDR1 is KGHSH and CDR2 is LQKENI. Trimming pared 6 bases from V and 1 base from J, leaving 12 bases between. The CDR3 here is CASSGGQRNTEAFF. The CDR3, as DNA: TGTGCCAGCTCGGGTGGACAGAGGAACACTGAAGCTTTCTTT.

V is TRBV5-1 and J is TRBJ2-1, with a weak D call TRBD2 (5 bases). V lost 1 base and J lost 6, with 11 bases in between. CDR3 length equals 14 residues. Germline V gene lookup returns CDR1 SGHRS and CDR2 YFSETQ. The CDR3 nucleotides read TGCGCCAGCAGCTTGTTTACTAGAGGCAATGAGCAGTTCTTC. Its protein is CASSLFTRGNEQFF. The entire variable domain, with the rest obtained from reference TRBV5-1 and TRBJ2-1, is as follows: KAGVTQTPRYLIKTRGQQVTLSCSPISGHRSVSWYQQTPGQGLQFLFEYFSETQRNKGNFPGRFSGRQFSNSRSEMNVSTLELGDSALYLCASSLFTRGNEQFFGPGTRLTVL.

CDR3 sequence (DNA): TGTGCCAGCAGTGCGGCAGGGGGCAGAGAGACCCAGTACTTC. Residues: CASSAAGGRETQYF. The chain is built from TRBV2 and TRBJ2-5, with 8 bases identical to TRBD1. This CDR3 spans 14 amino acids. In germline, CDR1 is SNHLY, CDR2 FYNNEI. Germline trimming cut 4 bases from V and 4 bases from J; bases unmatched to any gene: 5.

V usage is TRBV28 and J usage is TRBJ2-7; 14 bases are a match to TRBD2. Germline V gene lookup returns CDR1 MDHEN and CDR2 SYDVKM. This CDR3 is 17 amino acids long. V lost 7 bases to trimming and J lost 0 bases; unmatched junction nucleotides: 8. CDR3 nucleotides: TGTGCCAGCACCCCGGGACTAGCGGGGGTTATCTCCTACGAGCAGTACTTC. The encoded protein is CASTPGLAGVISYEQYF.

This clone was seen only a few times. The chain couples TRBV12-5 to TRBJ2-5; maybe TRBD1 (6 bases). The CDR3 contains 17 residues. V shed 3 bases and J shed 1 base, with 18 bases lying between them. The germline V gene has CDR1 LGHNT and CDR2 FRNRAP. The CDR3 reads CASGLQGESAGQETQYF. The CDR3 DNA is TGTGCTAGTGGTTTACAGGGAGAATCAGCTGGCCAAGAGACCCAGTACTTC.

The chain uses TRBV4-2 and TRBJ1-5, with TRBD1 as a possible D gene (5 bases). With 1 base removed from V and 0 bases from J, the gap between germline ends came to 7 bases. Per germline, CDR1 LGHNA and CDR2 YNFKEQ. This CDR3 region has 15 residues. This CDR3 is CASSQGQYSNQPQHF. The CDR3 coding sequence is TGTGCCAGCAGCCAAGGACAGTATAGCAATCAGCCCCAGCATTTT.

This clone has a single count. The chain joins TRBV11-3 to TRBJ1-1; the D gene is possibly TRBD1 (6 bases). The V end was cut by 5 bases, the J end by 0 bases, with 10 bases between. The CDR3 contains 14 residues. Germline CDR1 SGHNT, CDR2 YENEEA. The CDR3 DNA is TGTGCCAGCAGCCTCGGGGGCTTGAACACTGAAGCTTTCTTT. As protein: CASSLGGLNTEAFF. The variable domain in full, with the rest retrieved from reference TRBV11-3 and TRBJ1-1, is EAGVVQSPRYKIIEKKQPVAFWCNPISGHNTLYWYLQNLGQGPELLIRYENEEAVDDSQLPKDRFSAERLKGVDSTLKIQPAELGDSAVYLCASSLGGLNTEAFFGQGTRLTVV.

The chain uses TRBV10-3 and TRBJ1-2; D is unresolved. The CDR3 is 13 residues long. V gave up 2 bases and J gave up 4 bases, with 8 bases separating them. Germline CDR1 ENHRY, CDR2 SYGVKD. The CDR3 reads CAISEDGPYGYTF. DNA for the CDR3: TGTGCCATCAGTGAGGACGGTCCCTATGGCTACACCTTC.

The gene calls are TRBV14 and TRBJ2-2; D uncertain. The germline CDR1 and CDR2 sequences are SGHDN and FVKESK. V shed 0 bases and J shed 4 bases, with 0 bases lying between them. The CDR3 length is 12 residues. Here the CDR3 reads CASSQDTGELFF. Here the CDR3 DNA reads TGTGCCAGCAGCCAAGACACCGGGGAGCTGTTTTTT.